This T cell receptor (beta chain) derives from a study of shared clonotypes between healthy human individuals. Trimming left V 1 base short and J 8 bases short, with 15 bases between. Germline assignment: CDR1 SEHNR and CDR2 FQNEAQ (reference sequence). The CDR3 is made up of 15 amino acids. Study-level points and caveats: Among non-shared clonotypes, generation probabilities were lower than among those shared by all four donors.

Of note for this clone: Its specificity is not known.

The authors' processing: Filtering was not the same, since immunoSEQ gave junction-only sequences without quality scores. Some clones are missing from TCRdb's copy, which holds only in-frame ones; the method was immunoSEQ multiplex PCR. For V, J and clone size, that table is used; D and trimming come from the DNA. The data contain about 380,000 clones, about 96% of them singletons. The clonotype originates from a man in his thirties or forties in good health. The genes are TRBV7-9 and TRBJ2-1, with D perhaps TRBD1 or TRBD2 (5 bases each). The specimen sequenced was memory CD8+ T cells sorted from blood. Subset: CD45RO+ cells pooled with CCR7-negative TemRA cells. This chain's CDR3 is CASSLGDHTSDEQFF. The CDR3 nucleotides read TGTGCCAGCAGCTTAGGGGACCACACGTCGGATGAGCAGTTCTTC.